Listed below are T cell receptor beta chains from one sample, sequenced in a study of beta chain features in type 1 diabetes. Measured with immunoSEQ multiplex PCR; TCRdb has only the in-frame clones, and not every one. The table lists under 300,000 clones, about 26% of them singletons, with under 5% in the top ten. Sequences were obtained from central memory CD4+ T cells from blood. Every receptor here comes from a man aged 25 to 40 in good health. CDR3s include the opening cysteine and the closing phenylalanine or tryptophan. The D gene is left open where the match is weak. A clone size is listed for some rows: how often the clone was seen (once, few, many), or a class if it is expanded.

size | D | J | V | CDR3 | DNA
. | . | TRBJ2-7 | TRBV5-1 | CASSLGPNYEQYF | TGCGCCAGCAGCTTGGGACCGAACTACGAGCAGTACTTC
. | . | TRBJ2-2 | TRBV1 | CTSSPLLANANTGELFF | TGCACCAGCAGTCCCCTCCTAGCGAACGCGAACACCGGGGAGCTGTTTTTT
. | . | TRBJ2-7 | TRBV7-2 | CASSLMATSAYEQYF | TGTGCCAGCAGCTTAATGGCGACGTCGGCCTACGAGCAGTACTTC
few | . | TRBJ2-7 | TRBV29-1 | CSVGGAAYEQYF | TGCAGCGTTGGGGGGGCCGCCTACGAGCAGTACTTC
once | . | TRBJ2-5 | TRBV30 | CAWSVNFQETQYF | TGTGCCTGGAGTGTAAACTTCCAAGAGACCCAGTACTTC
. | . | TRBJ2-1 | TRBV7-9 | CASSQHSGEQFF | TGTGCCAGCAGCCAACACAGCGGAGAGCAGTTCTTC
. | TRBD1 | TRBJ2-1 | TRBV30 | CAWSYTGGQKNEQFF | TGTGCCTGGAGTTACACAGGGGGTCAGAAGAATGAGCAGTTCTTC
many | TRBD2 | TRBJ2-2 | TRBV19 | CASRAGTSGPTGELFF | TGTGCCAGTAGAGCCGGGACTAGCGGTCCCACCGGGGAGCTGTTTTTT
few | . | TRBJ1-1 | TRBV7-6 | CASSLVLGSEAFF | TGTGCCAGCAGCCTAGTGTTGGGGTCTGAAGCTTTCTTT
. | . | TRBJ1-2 | TRBV12-5 | CASGLDGLYGYTF | TGTGCTAGTGGTTTGGACGGTCTCTATGGCTACACCTTC
. | . | TRBJ1-2 | TRBV10-3 | CAIRAPGGGNYGYTF | TGTGCCATCAGGGCCCCCGGGGGAGGGAACTATGGCTACACCTTC
. | TRBD2 | TRBJ2-1 | TRBV25-1 | CASSDGGRAANEQFF | TGTGCCAGCAGTGATGGCGGGAGGGCCGCCAATGAGCAGTTCTTC
. | . | TRBJ1-2 | TRBV30 | CAWSTGSYGYTF | TGTGCCTGGAGCACGGGAAGCTATGGCTACACCTTC
. | . | TRBJ1-1 | TRBV29-1 | CSVVGVNTEAFF | TGCAGCGTCGTCGGGGTGAACACTGAAGCTTTCTTT
. | . | TRBJ2-3 | TRBV29-1 | CSVEQPGTHSTDTQYF | TGCAGCGTTGAACAACCCGGGACCCATAGCACAGATACGCAGTATTTT
few | . | TRBJ1-5 | TRBV19 | CASSPPRDNQPQHF | TGTGCCAGTAGTCCTCCCCGGGACAATCAGCCCCAGCATTTT
few | TRBD2 | TRBJ2-7 | TRBV25-1 | CASSARTGGAYEQCF | TGTGCCAGCAGTGCAAGGACGGGGGGAGCCTACGAGCAGTGCTTC
few | . | TRBJ2-1 | TRBV5-7 | CASSIPGVSQFF | TGTGCCAGCAGCATTCCAGGGGTTTCGCAGTTCTTC
. | . | TRBJ1-6 | TRBV4-2 | CASSQVGDSPLHF | TGTGCCAGCAGCCAAGTAGGCGATTCACCCCTCCACTTT
. | TRBD1 | TRBJ1-6 | TRBV5-4 | CASSRGQGAANSPLHF | TGTGCCAGCAGCAGGGGACAGGGGGCCGCAAATTCACCCCTCCACTTT
. | . | TRBJ1-1 | TRBV29-1 | CSVGPGLNTEAFF | TGCAGCGTTGGCCCGGGTTTGAACACTGAAGCTTTCTTT
few | TRBD2 | TRBJ2-3 | TRBV7-2 | CASSVGTSGSDTQYF | TGTGCCAGCAGCGTCGGGACTAGCGGGAGCGATACGCAGTATTTT
few | . | TRBJ2-7 | TRBV30 | CAWGGYSYEQYF | TGTGCCTGGGGCGGTTATTCCTACGAGCAGTACTTC
. | TRBD1 | TRBJ2-7 | TRBV19 | CASSATTGLEQYF | TGTGCCAGTAGTGCTACGACAGGGCTCGAGCAGTACTTC
many | TRBD2 | TRBJ2-1 | TRBV7-9 | CASSRLAGSLEQFF | TGTGCCAGCAGTAGACTAGCGGGGAGTCTTGAGCAGTTCTTC
few | TRBD2 | TRBJ2-1 | TRBV6-5 | CASSPGLAGGGEQFF | TGTGCCAGCAGTCCCGGACTAGCGGGAGGCGGAGAGCAGTTCTTC
few | TRBD2 | TRBJ2-7 | TRBV4-3 | CASSHEWGGSEQYF | TGCGCCAGCAGCCACGAATGGGGAGGGTCCGAGCAGTACTTC
few | TRBD1 | TRBJ1-1 | TRBV11-2 | CASSRRTGKSTEAFF | TGTGCCAGCAGCCGGAGGACAGGGAAGAGCACTGAAGCTTTCTTT
many | . | TRBJ2-5 | TRBV7-2 | CASSSSWSETQYF | TGTGCCAGCAGCTCCTCTTGGTCAGAGACCCAGTACTTC
once | . | TRBJ1-1 | TRBV30 | CAWCPGTANTEAFF | TGTGCCTGGTGTCCCGGCACGGCGAACACTGAAGCTTTCTTT
few | TRBD1 | TRBJ2-6 | TRBV6-5 | CASRDRTSGANVLTF | TGTGCCAGCAGGGACAGGACCTCTGGGGCCAACGTCCTGACTTTC
. | TRBD1 | TRBJ2-1 | TRBV9 | CASSARSGTGDINEQFF | TGTGCCAGCAGCGCACGCTCCGGGACAGGGGATATCAATGAGCAGTTCTTC
. | . | TRBJ2-6 | TRBV15 | CATSSQGDGANVLTF | TGTGCCACCAGCAGTCAAGGGGACGGGGCCAACGTCCTGACTTTC
many | . | TRBJ1-1 | TRBV4-3 | CASSQEGYQNTEAFF | TGCGCCAGCAGCCAAGAGGGATATCAGAACACTGAAGCTTTCTTT
. | . | TRBJ2-1 | TRBV7-2 | CASSLRGKSDNEQFF | TGTGCCAGCAGCTTAAGGGGTAAGTCGGACAATGAGCAGTTCTTC
many | . | TRBJ1-1 | TRBV6-6 | CASTVGTEAFF | TGTGCCAGCACGGTTGGTACTGAAGCTTTCTTT
. | . | TRBJ2-2 | TRBV18 | CASSPQRGENTGELFF | TGTGCCAGCTCACCGCAAAGGGGCGAGAACACCGGGGAGCTGTTTTTT
once | . | TRBJ1-2 | TRBV20-1 | CSAISHYGYTF | TGCAGTGCTATCAGCCATTATGGCTACACCTTC
. | . | TRBJ2-7 | TRBV7-2 | CASGSGYEQYF | TGTGCCAGCGGGAGCGGCTACGAGCAGTACTTC
. | TRBD1 | TRBJ2-1 | TRBV14 | CASSQDRTGGRHEQFF | TGTGCCAGCAGCCAAGATCGGACAGGGGGCCGTCATGAGCAGTTCTTC
few | . | TRBJ2-3 | TRBV11-2 | CASSLVPSKGGDTQYF | TGTGCCAGCAGCTTAGTTCCCTCTAAGGGAGGTGATACGCAGTATTTT